This TCR beta chain was observed in a study of shared clonotypes between healthy human individuals. Overall study: The people who gave samples were a couple of women and three men aged 18 to 49. A donor's plate count was three for CD4 naive and three for CD4 memory; CD8 naive had two and CD8 memory one.

Assay used: immunoSEQ multiplex PCR; TCRdb lists only in-frame clones, some missing. The sample lists some 1.4 million clones, roughly 96% occurring once. Germline V gene sequence: CDR1 SGHVS, CDR2 FNYEAQ. With V trimmed by 2 bases and J by 3 bases, 4 bases remained unmatched. The CDR3 consists of 16 residues. The source material was naive CD4+ T cells sorted from blood. Noted subset: CD45RA+ positively selected. This clonotype was obtained from a young man in good health. The V call is TRBV7-6, the J call TRBJ2-3; the match to TRBD1 covers 11 bases. The CDR3 nucleotides read TGTGCCAGCAGCTTATTAGGACAGGGGGCAACAGATACGCAGTATTTT. Amino acids: CASSLLGQGATDTQYF.